A selection of T cell receptor beta chains follows, all from one sample in a study of metastatic and nonmetastatic thyroid tumors. TCRdb re-called the PCR reads with MiXCR. This table holds some 14,000 clones, 20% to 30% found once. Input material: blood. The receptors derive from a female donor with papillary thyroid cancer or a benign thyroid nodule (not recorded which). Some clones in this sample may be carry-over from other donors' samples. CDR3s include the opening cysteine and the closing phenylalanine or tryptophan. Fields, in order: V gene, J gene, D gene, clone size, CDR3 DNA, CDR3 protein. The D gene is left open where the match is weak. Size is omitted from some rows. Given values are once, few, many or a class for expanded clones.

v_call: TRBV11-1
j_call: TRBJ1-6
d_call: TRBD1
clone_size: NA
cdr3_nt: TGTGCCAGCAGCTTCCGGACAGGTCTCCGTTCCTATAATTCACCCCTCCACTTT
cdr3_aa: CASSFRTGLRSYNSPLHF

v_call: TRBV6-1
j_call: TRBJ2-7
d_call: TRBD1
clone_size: few
cdr3_nt: TGTGCCAGCAGTAAGGGGGCTGGCGAGCAGTACTTC
cdr3_aa: CASSKGAGEQYF

v_call: TRBV3-1
j_call: TRBJ2-3
d_call: NA
clone_size: NA
cdr3_nt: TGTGCCAGTAGCCAAGAATCAGCGCAGTATTTT
cdr3_aa: CASSQESAQYF

v_call: TRBV7-9
j_call: TRBJ2-6
d_call: TRBD2
clone_size: many
cdr3_nt: TGTGCCAGCAGCTCCGGGGGGGGAACTAACTCTGGGGCCAACGTCCTGACTTTC
cdr3_aa: CASSSGGGTNSGANVLTF

v_call: TRBV2
j_call: TRBJ1-3
d_call: NA
clone_size: few
cdr3_nt: TGTGCCAGCATCGGAGGGGACTCTGGAAACACCATATATTTT
cdr3_aa: CASIGGDSGNTIYF

v_call: TRBV12-3/TRBV12-4
j_call: TRBJ1-1
d_call: NA
clone_size: medium-sized
cdr3_nt: TGTGCCAGCAGTCGGACAGTAACTGAAGCTTTCTTT
cdr3_aa: CASSRTVTEAFF

v_call: TRBV6-1
j_call: TRBJ1-1
d_call: NA
clone_size: medium-sized
cdr3_nt: TGTGCCAGCATTAGGCAGGGCACTGAAGCTTTCTTT
cdr3_aa: CASIRQGTEAFF

v_call: TRBV16
j_call: TRBJ2-1
d_call: NA
clone_size: medium-sized
cdr3_nt: TGTGCCGCCGCGGGGACCCAGCCAAGGAGTGAGCAGTTCTTC
cdr3_aa: CAAAGTQPRSEQFF

v_call: TRBV6-1
j_call: TRBJ2-7
d_call: TRBD1
clone_size: NA
cdr3_nt: TGTGCCAGCAGCACCGGGACAGGCCCCTACGAGCAGTACTTC
cdr3_aa: CASSTGTGPYEQYF

v_call: TRBV10-3
j_call: TRBJ1-6
d_call: TRBD1
clone_size: medium-sized
cdr3_nt: TGTGCCATCTGGGACAGTCTTAATTCACCCCTCCACTTT
cdr3_aa: CAIWDSLNSPLHF

v_call: TRBV30
j_call: TRBJ1-2
d_call: NA
clone_size: few
cdr3_nt: TGTGCCTGGTCCCCCAAGGGGAGAGGCTACACCTTC
cdr3_aa: CAWSPKGRGYTF

v_call: TRBV6-1
j_call: TRBJ2-1
d_call: TRBD2
clone_size: many
cdr3_nt: TGTGCCACCGGGACTAGCGGGAGGAGCGAGCAGTTCTTC
cdr3_aa: CATGTSGRSEQFF

v_call: TRBV20-1
j_call: TRBJ2-3
d_call: NA
clone_size: NA
cdr3_nt: TGCAGTGCTAAACCTCTCTCGACCGCTAGCACAGATACGCAGTATTTT
cdr3_aa: CSAKPLSTASTDTQYF

v_call: TRBV5-1
j_call: TRBJ2-1
d_call: TRBD2
clone_size: NA
cdr3_nt: TGCGCCAGCAGCTTGAGGGGCTCACGGGGGGGTGAGCAGTTCTTC
cdr3_aa: CASSLRGSRGGEQFF

v_call: TRBV25-1
j_call: TRBJ2-1
d_call: NA
clone_size: medium-sized
cdr3_nt: TGTGCCAGCAGTGAATCCGGTGAGCAGTTCTTC
cdr3_aa: CASSESGEQFF

v_call: TRBV16
j_call: TRBJ1-4
d_call: TRBD1
clone_size: many
cdr3_nt: TGTGCCAGCAGCCAATTCCCTTCAGGGGGGGAAAAACTGTTTTTT
cdr3_aa: CASSQFPSGGEKLFF

v_call: TRBV28
j_call: TRBJ1-1
d_call: NA
clone_size: medium-sized
cdr3_nt: TGTGCCAGCCTTACAGTGAACACTGAAGCTTTCTTT
cdr3_aa: CASLTVNTEAFF

v_call: TRBV7-3
j_call: TRBJ2-5
d_call: TRBD1
clone_size: NA
cdr3_nt: TGTGCCAGCAGCCGGACAGGGGGCTCGGTGGCAGAGACCCAGTACTTC
cdr3_aa: CASSRTGGSVAETQYF

v_call: TRBV28
j_call: TRBJ2-1
d_call: TRBD1
clone_size: NA
cdr3_nt: TGTGCCAGCAGGCCGACAGGGGTGTATGAGCAGTTCTTC
cdr3_aa: CASRPTGVYEQFF

v_call: TRBV6-5
j_call: TRBJ2-1
d_call: NA
clone_size: medium-sized
cdr3_nt: TGTGCCAGCAGTTACGGGGCAAACCTCGAGATATATCAGTTCTTC
cdr3_aa: CASSYGANLEIYQFF

v_call: TRBV6-6
j_call: TRBJ2-1
d_call: NA
clone_size: NA
cdr3_nt: TGTGCCAGCAGTTACTATGGCACAGGAAATGAGCAGTTCTTC
cdr3_aa: CASSYYGTGNEQFF

v_call: TRBV28
j_call: TRBJ1-5
d_call: NA
clone_size: few
cdr3_nt: TGTGCCAGCAGAAAAAAGACAGGAGATAATCAGCCCCAGCATTTT
cdr3_aa: CASRKKTGDNQPQHF

v_call: TRBV27
j_call: TRBJ2-4
d_call: NA
clone_size: many
cdr3_nt: TGTGCCAGCAGTTTAGAAGGCAGGGCCGAAAACATTCAGTACTTC
cdr3_aa: CASSLEGRAENIQYF

v_call: TRBV3-1
j_call: TRBJ2-2
d_call: TRBD1
clone_size: many
cdr3_nt: TGTGCCAGCAGCCAAAGAGGCAGGGGGCTAGGGGAGCTGTTTTTT
cdr3_aa: CASSQRGRGLGELFF

v_call: TRBV4-2
j_call: TRBJ2-5
d_call: TRBD2
clone_size: many
cdr3_nt: TGTGCCAGCAGCCAAGATATAGCGGGGGGTCAAGAGACCCAGTACTTC
cdr3_aa: CASSQDIAGGQETQYF

v_call: TRBV5-1
j_call: TRBJ1-3
d_call: NA
clone_size: NA
cdr3_nt: TGCGCCAGCGGGCCAGGGGGAAACACCATATATTTT
cdr3_aa: CASGPGGNTIYF

v_call: TRBV10-1
j_call: TRBJ2-7
d_call: NA
clone_size: NA
cdr3_nt: TGCGCCAGCAGTGCAAACCCCGGCGGGGGGACAGACTCCTACGAGCAGTACTTC
cdr3_aa: CASSANPGGGTDSYEQYF